The 30 T cell receptor beta chains in this list originate from one sample, sequenced in a study of beta chain features in type 1 diabetes. Investigators reverse transcribed all isolated RNA, so they sequenced expressed TCRB transcripts. Assay: immunoSEQ multiplex PCR; the TCRdb copy retains only in-frame clones and omits some. This table has 150,000 to 190,000 clones, roughly 8% appearing once. The material sequenced was central memory CD4+ T cells from blood. Receptors originate from a man younger than 30 in good health.

The table lists this clone with a few counts. The chain links TRBV10-3 to TRBJ2-7; D may be TRBD2 (6 bases). The length of the CDR3 is 15 residues. V lost 10 bases to trimming and J lost 5 bases, with 24 bases between them. Germline-derived CDR1 and CDR2 are ENHRY and SYGVKD. CDR3 in amino acids: CATVNPTAGKNEQYF. In DNA form, the CDR3 reads TGTGCCACAGTTAATCCAACGGCGGGAAAGAACGAGCAGTACTTC.

The CDR3 protein is CASSLDSGGGAVDEQFF. In DNA, the CDR3 is TGTGCCAGCAGCTTAGATTCTGGCGGGGGGGCAGTGGATGAGCAGTTCTTC. This rearrangement joins TRBV7-2 to TRBJ2-1, with TRBD2 matching 9 bases. The CDR3 runs to 17 residues. The V and J ends lost 1 base and 8 bases, in that order; junction bases with no gene match: 12. Germline V gene data show CDR1 as SGHTA and CDR2 as FQGNSA.

This clone was detected ten times or more. This sequence joins TRBV28 and TRBJ1-1; 8 nucleotides agree with TRBD1. V gave up 8 bases and J gave up 1 base; unmatched junction bases: 6. The CDR3 sequence is 14 residues long. Germline values: CDR1 MDHEN, CDR2 SYDVKM. The CDR3 loop reads CASQTGQENTEAFF. In DNA, the CDR3 is TGTGCCAGCCAAACGGGACAGGAGAACACTGAAGCTTTCTTT.

This clone occurred many times. V and J are TRBV6-6 and TRBJ2-7; D may be TRBD1 (6 bases). Germline V gives CDR1 MNHNY, CDR2 SVGAGI (reference sequence). The CDR3 extends over 14 amino acids. Trimming left V 10 bases short and J 2 bases short, with 18 bases between. The CDR3 region has the DNA TGTGCCACCCTCTCTGCCGGGACAACCTACGAGCAGTACTTC. Translated, it gives CATLSAGTTYEQYF.

This clone was found a few times. The rearrangement uses TRBV15 and TRBJ2-5; 8 bases match TRBD2. The length of the CDR3 is 16 residues. Trimming at V came to 5 bases and at J to 1 base, leaving 9 bases not matched to a gene. Per the germline V gene, CDR1 is LNHNV and CDR2 is YYDKDF (reference sequence). The CDR3 protein is CATSGSLAALQETQYF. CDR3 nucleotide sequence: TGTGCCACCAGCGGATCACTAGCGGCCCTCCAAGAGACCCAGTACTTC.

The J gene is TRBJ2-5, the V gene TRBV5-4; 10 nucleotides match TRBD2. Germline CDR1 and CDR2: SGHNT and YYREEE (reference sequence). Trimming removed 4 bases from V and 7 bases from J; junction bases left unmatched: 13. The CDR3 totals 16 residues. CDR3 residues: CASSPKGLADRRTQYF. The CDR3 region has the DNA TGTGCCAGCAGCCCGAAAGGACTAGCGGATAGGCGGACCCAGTACTTC.

This clone has more than one count but fewer than ten. The chain employs TRBV7-9 and TRBJ2-7; 10 bases line up with TRBD2. The CDR3 covers 14 residues. Germline V gene lookup returns CDR1 SEHNR and CDR2 FQNEAQ (reference sequence). V was clipped by 5 bases and J by 6 bases; unmatched bases: 7. The CDR3 DNA follows: TGTGCCAGCAGCCAACCAGGACTAGCGGTCGAGCAGTACTTC. Encoded protein: CASSQPGLAVEQYF.

This clone was found many times. The J gene is TRBJ1-2, the V gene TRBV18; 7 positions match TRBD1. Germline loops: CDR1 KGHSH, CDR2 LQKENI. V trimming: 2 bases; J trimming: 12 bases; junction bases outside the gene matches: 9. CDR3 length: 13 amino acids. The CDR3 loop is CASSPDRAISDTF. As DNA, the CDR3 is TGTGCCAGCTCACCAGACAGGGCTATATCCGACACCTTC.

At least ten counts were recorded for this clone. The V and J genes are TRBV4-3 and TRBJ1-5; possible D gene TRBD1, 5 bases. The germline gives CDR1 LGHNA, CDR2 YSLEER. V was clipped by 0 bases and J by 10 bases, with 10 bases between them. The CDR3 runs to 13 residues. This CDR3 is CASSQDRDSPQHF. Written as DNA, the CDR3 is TGCGCCAGCAGCCAAGATCGGGACTCCCCCCAGCATTTT.

The chain is built from TRBV11-1 and TRBJ2-7; 9 nucleotides agree with TRBD1. CDR3 size: 17 residues. After removal of 4 bases from V and 1 base from J, the junction contained 11 bases not matched to a gene. Looked up from germline, CDR1 is SGHAT and CDR2 is FQDESV (reference sequence). The CDR3 DNA follows: TGTGCCAGCAGCTACACAACCTGGGGGACAGGGTCCTACGAGCAGTACTTC. It codes for CASSYTTWGTGSYEQYF.

The V call is TRBV6-6, the J call TRBJ2-7, with D unresolved. The CDR3 spans 11 residues. With 3 bases removed from V and 6 bases from J, the gap between germline ends came to 6 bases. Germline V gives CDR1 MNHNY, CDR2 SVGAGI (reference sequence). The chain's CDR3 is CASSYGGEQYF. CDR3 sequence (DNA): TGTGCCAGCAGTTATGGCGGCGAGCAGTACTTC.

The table lists this clone with many counts. The CDR3 DNA is TGTGCCAGCAGCCAAGTCCGAGGAACTAGCGGGAGGGGGGAGCAGTACTTC. Translation gives CASSQVRGTSGRGEQYF. The chain carries TRBV4-2 and TRBJ2-7; 13 bases match TRBD2. The trim removed 1 base at V and 7 bases at J, leaving 10 bases unmatched. This CDR3 has 17 residues. Germline CDR1 reads LGHNA; CDR2 reads YNFKEQ.

This rearrangement joins TRBV12-2 to TRBJ2-2; TRBD2, the table's D call, lacks a check against the DNA. TRBV12-2 is tagged as a pseudogene. The CDR3 length is 14 residues. CDR3 sequence: CVSSGGTNTGELFF. CDR3 bases: TGTGTGTCTAGCGGAGGAACGAACACCGGGGAGCTGTTTTTT.

This clone has more than one count but fewer than ten. The chain employs TRBV10-3 and TRBJ2-5, with D perhaps matching TRBD1 (6 bases). The CDR3 runs to 14 residues. In germline, CDR1 is ENHRY, CDR2 SYGVKD. Trimming left V 10 bases short and J 2 bases short, with 17 bases between. CDR3 in DNA: TGTGCCAGCAACCCGGGACACGGGCAAGAGACCCAGTACTTC. Amino acids: CASNPGHGQETQYF.

This clone showed up just a few times. This chain links TRBV6-5 with TRBJ1-1; D gene unclear. Germline values: CDR1 MNHEY, CDR2 SVGAGI. The CDR3 has 14 amino acids. Trimming left V 2 bases short and J 1 base short, with 8 bases between. The CDR3 protein is CASSYRRGNTEAFF. CDR3 DNA sequence: TGTGCCAGCAGTTACCGGCGGGGGAACACTGAAGCTTTCTTT.

This clone appeared a few times. The genes are TRBV9 and TRBJ2-1; 12 positions match TRBD2. Germline V gene sequence: CDR1 SGDLS, CDR2 YYNGEE. The CDR3 runs 15 residues. Germline trimming cut 3 bases from V and 4 bases from J; bases unmatched to any gene: 2. The CDR3 here is CASSAGLAGYNEQFF. The CDR3 nucleotides read TGTGCCAGCAGCGCAGGACTAGCGGGGTACAATGAGCAGTTCTTC.

This clone was observed a handful of times. CDR3 loop: CASSPLALETQYF. CDR3 nucleotides: TGTGCCAGCAGTCCACTAGCGTTAGAGACCCAGTACTTC. This chain joins TRBV7-3 and TRBJ2-5; TRBD2 aligns across 7 bases. The CDR3 contains 13 residues. V lost 6 bases, J lost 4 bases, and 5 bases stayed unmatched. Germline CDR1 SGHTA, CDR2 FQGTGA.

This clone was picked up a small number of times. V usage is TRBV14 and J usage is TRBJ1-2; no clear D. V was cut by 8 bases and J by 5 bases, with 15 bases left in between. The germline CDR1 and CDR2 sequences are SGHDN and FVKESK. The CDR3 spans 13 residues. CDR3 loop: CASSILDSYGYTF. CDR3 coding DNA: TGTGCCAGCTCCATATTAGACTCGTATGGCTACACCTTC.

The table lists this clone with a few counts. This chain links TRBV6-1 with TRBJ2-2; D gene ambiguous. Germline values: CDR1 MNHNS, CDR2 SASEGT. V lost 2 bases and J 6 bases, leaving 16 bases between the germline ends. This CDR3 spans 16 amino acids. In DNA, the CDR3 is TGTGCCAGCAGTGAAATGACATTTCCCTCCGCCGGGGAGCTGTTTTTT. Translation gives CASSEMTFPSAGELFF.

The rearrangement links TRBV10-3 to TRBJ1-5; weak D call: TRBD1 (5 bases). The V and J ends lost 5 bases and 6 bases respectively, with 11 bases between them. The CDR3 is 13 residues long. Germline loops: CDR1 ENHRY, CDR2 SYGVKD. This chain's CDR3 is CAISSDGGQPQHF. The CDR3 nucleotides read TGTGCCATCAGTAGTGACGGGGGTCAGCCCCAGCATTTT.

This chain uses TRBV4-1 with TRBJ2-6, with D maybe TRBD1 (7 bases). V dropped 5 bases and J dropped 1 base, with 12 bases sitting between them. This CDR3 comprises 16 residues. The V gene's germline CDR1 is MGHRA and CDR2 YSYEKL. The CDR3 DNA reads TGCGCCAGCAGCGTCCCAGGGGGGTCTGGGGCCAACGTCCTGACTTTC. Its protein is CASSVPGGSGANVLTF.

This clone was counted at least ten times. V usage is TRBV7-2 and J usage is TRBJ2-3, with D tentatively TRBD2 (6 bases). The CDR3 totals 15 residues. V gave up 4 bases and J gave up 1 base, with 12 bases separating them. Germline loops: CDR1 SGHTA, CDR2 FQGNSA. The CDR3 sequence: CASSSIWGGTDTQYF. In nucleotides, the CDR3 is TGTGCCAGCAGCTCAATATGGGGGGGCACAGATACGCAGTATTTT.

In its sample, this clone was seen a few times. The chain recombines TRBV7-2 with TRBJ1-2; 7 nucleotides align to TRBD1. CDR3 size: 14 residues. V dropped 9 bases and J dropped 4; count of bases not matched to a gene: 11. From germline, CDR1 is SGHTA and CDR2 FQGNSA. The CDR3 protein is CASKIRQGVYGYTF. CDR3 DNA: TGTGCCAGTAAAATCAGACAGGGCGTCTATGGCTACACCTTC. The variable domain in full, completed from reference TRBV7-2 and TRBJ1-2, reads GAGVSQSPSNKVTEKGKDVELRCDPISGHTALYWYRQSLGQGLEFLIYFQGNSAPDKSGLPSDRFSAERTGGSVSTLTIQRTQQEDSAVYLCASKIRQGVYGYTFGSGTRLTVV.

In this sample, this clone turned up many times. The rearrangement joins TRBV28 to TRBJ2-3, with TRBD2 identical over 13 bases. This CDR3 region has 14 residues. V lost 6 bases, J lost 10 bases, and 7 bases stayed unmatched. Per germline, CDR1 MDHEN and CDR2 SYDVKM. The CDR3 protein is CASSTTSGRWAQYF. DNA of the CDR3: TGTGCCAGCAGCACGACTAGCGGGAGGTGGGCGCAGTATTTT.

This clone was detected only a few times. The chain couples TRBV7-9 to TRBJ2-2; weak D call: TRBD1 (7 bases). The CDR3 is made up of 15 amino acids. Between the trimmed V and J ends, which lost 5 bases and 3 bases, there was a span of 13 bases. The germline gives CDR1 SEHNR, CDR2 FQNEAQ (reference sequence). CDR3 sequence: CASSRGTVYTGELFF. The CDR3, as DNA: TGTGCCAGCAGCCGCGGGACAGTATACACCGGGGAGCTGTTTTTT.

CDR3 region: CASSSTGSGQGVFF. CDR3 nucleotide sequence: TGCGCCAGCAGCTCGACGGGTTCGGGACAGGGGGTCTTCTTC. The V gene is TRBV5-1, the J gene TRBJ2-1; 11 bases agree with TRBD1. This CDR3 has 14 residues. With V trimmed by 3 bases and J by 16 bases, 12 bases remained unmatched. CDR1 and CDR2 from the germline V gene are SGHRS and YFSETQ.

The chain uses TRBV10-3 and TRBJ2-5, with 9 bases fitting TRBD1. This CDR3 spans 14 amino acids. Germline lookup yields CDR1 ENHRY and CDR2 SYGVKD. The junction had 9 bases not matched to a gene; V was cut back by 10 bases and J by 3 bases. The DNA of the CDR3 is TGTGCCACCAGACAGGGGGAGAGGGAAGAGACCCAGTACTTC. Its translation: CATRQGEREETQYF.

This clone was seen only a few times. This rearrangement joins TRBV28 to TRBJ1-5; 7 bases line up with TRBD1. Trimming took 3 bases from V and 6 from J; bases not matched to a gene: 5. CDR3 length equals 14 residues. Germline V gene lookup returns CDR1 MDHEN and CDR2 SYDVKM. The DNA for the CDR3 is TGTGCCAGCAGTTTTTGGAGGGGGCTTCAGCCCCAGCATTTT. Protein sequence: CASSFWRGLQPQHF.

This sequence joins TRBV5-6 and TRBJ2-2; possibly TRBD1 for D (6 bases). There are 16 residues in the CDR3. Germline lookup yields CDR1 SGHDT and CDR2 YYEEEE. V lost 4 bases and J 5 bases, leaving 18 bases between the germline ends. The CDR3 is CASSPITTGRTGELFF. CDR3 coding DNA: TGTGCCAGCAGCCCAATTACGACAGGACGGACCGGGGAGCTGTTTTTT.

There are a few counts of this clone. The V call is TRBV18, the J call TRBJ1-1; D unclear. V was shortened by 6 bases and J by 8 bases, with 16 bases between the two germline ends. The CDR3 length is 13 residues. Germline CDR1 and CDR2: KGHSH and LQKENI. CDR3 sequence reads: CASSAEVGGEAFF. CDR3 sequence (DNA): TGTGCCAGCTCCGCGGAAGTGGGTGGAGAAGCTTTCTTT.